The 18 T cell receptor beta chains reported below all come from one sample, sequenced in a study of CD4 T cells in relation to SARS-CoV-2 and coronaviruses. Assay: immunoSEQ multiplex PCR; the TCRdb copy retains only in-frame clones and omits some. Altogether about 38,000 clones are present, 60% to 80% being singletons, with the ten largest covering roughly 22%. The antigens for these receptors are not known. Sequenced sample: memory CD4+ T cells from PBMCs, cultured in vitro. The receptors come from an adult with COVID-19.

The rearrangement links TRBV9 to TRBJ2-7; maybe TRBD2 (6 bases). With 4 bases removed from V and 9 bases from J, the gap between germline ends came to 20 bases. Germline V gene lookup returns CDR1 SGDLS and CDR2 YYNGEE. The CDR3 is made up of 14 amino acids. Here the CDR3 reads CASSQVASEYGQYF. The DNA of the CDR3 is TGTGCCAGCAGCCAGGTGGCTAGCGAGTATGGGCAGTACTTC.

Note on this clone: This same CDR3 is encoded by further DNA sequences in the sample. The CDR3 loop is CASSYSIGANVLTF. The DNA for the CDR3 is TGTGCCAGCAGTTACTCGATAGGGGCCAACGTCCTGACTTTC. The chain couples TRBV6-6 to TRBJ2-6; D call uncertain. V was clipped by 0 bases and J by 4 bases, with 4 bases between them. Germline CDR1 MNHNY, CDR2 SVGAGI (reference sequence). CDR3 length: 14 amino acids.

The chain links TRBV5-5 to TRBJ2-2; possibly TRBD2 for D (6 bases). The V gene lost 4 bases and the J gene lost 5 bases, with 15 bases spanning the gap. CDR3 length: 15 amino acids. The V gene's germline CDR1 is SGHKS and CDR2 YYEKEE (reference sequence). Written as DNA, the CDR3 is TGTGCCAGCAGCCCCCCCTTGCGGGGAACCGGGGAGCTGTTTTTT. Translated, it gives CASSPPLRGTGELFF. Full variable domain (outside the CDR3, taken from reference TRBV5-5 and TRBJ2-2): DAGVTQSPTHLIKTRGQQVTLRCSPISGHKSVSWYQQVLGQGPQFIFQYYEKEERGRGNFPDRFSARQFPNYSSELNVNALLLGDSALYLCASSPPLRGTGELFFGEGSRLTVL.

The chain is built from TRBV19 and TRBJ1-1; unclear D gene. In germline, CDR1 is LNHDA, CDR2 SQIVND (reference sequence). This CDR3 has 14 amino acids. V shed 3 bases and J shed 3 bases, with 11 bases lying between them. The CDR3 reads CASSMNTRDTEAFF. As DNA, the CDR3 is TGTGCCAGTAGTATGAACACTCGGGACACTGAAGCTTTCTTT.

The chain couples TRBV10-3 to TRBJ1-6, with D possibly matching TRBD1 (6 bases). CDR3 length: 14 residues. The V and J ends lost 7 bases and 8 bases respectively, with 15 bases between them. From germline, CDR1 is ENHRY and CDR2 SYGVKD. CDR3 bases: TGTGCCATCAAAAACAGGGAATCGGATTCACCCCTCCACTTT. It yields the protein CAIKNRESDSPLHF.

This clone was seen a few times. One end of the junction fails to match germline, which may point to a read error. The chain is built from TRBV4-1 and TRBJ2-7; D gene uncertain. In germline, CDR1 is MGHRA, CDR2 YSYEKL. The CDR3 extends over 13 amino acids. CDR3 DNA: TGCGCCAGCAGTCAAGGGATTGCCTACGAGCAGTACTTC. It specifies CASSQGIAYEQYF.

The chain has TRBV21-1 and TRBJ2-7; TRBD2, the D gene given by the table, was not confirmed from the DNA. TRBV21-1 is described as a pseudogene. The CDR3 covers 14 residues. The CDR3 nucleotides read TGTGCCAGCAGCAAGGAGCCTGCTTCCTACGAGCAGTACTTC. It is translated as CASSKEPASYEQYF.

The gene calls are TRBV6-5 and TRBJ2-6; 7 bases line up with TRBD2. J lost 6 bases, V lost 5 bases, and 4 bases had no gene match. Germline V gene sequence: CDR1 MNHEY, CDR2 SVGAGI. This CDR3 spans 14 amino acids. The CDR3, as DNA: TGTGCCAGCAGTCAGGGAGGGGAGGCCAACGTCCTGACTTTC. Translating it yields CASSQGGEANVLTF.

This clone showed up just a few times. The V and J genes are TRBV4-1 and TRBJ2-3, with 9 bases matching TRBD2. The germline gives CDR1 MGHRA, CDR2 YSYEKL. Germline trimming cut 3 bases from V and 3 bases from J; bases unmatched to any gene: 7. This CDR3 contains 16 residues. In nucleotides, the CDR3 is TGCGCCAGCAGCCAGGTAGTAGCGGGGGCGACAGATACGCAGTATTTT. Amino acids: CASSQVVAGATDTQYF.

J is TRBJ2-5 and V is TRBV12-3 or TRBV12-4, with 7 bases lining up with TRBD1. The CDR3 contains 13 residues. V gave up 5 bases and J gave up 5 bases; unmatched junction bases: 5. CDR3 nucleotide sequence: TGTGCCAGCAGTCCCGGGACAGTTGAGACCCAGTACTTC. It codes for CASSPGTVETQYF.

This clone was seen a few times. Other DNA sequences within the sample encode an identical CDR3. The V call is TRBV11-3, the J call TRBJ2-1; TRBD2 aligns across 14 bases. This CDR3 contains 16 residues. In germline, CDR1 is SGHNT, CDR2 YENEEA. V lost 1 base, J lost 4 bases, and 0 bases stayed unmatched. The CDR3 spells CASSLGTSGRYNEQFF. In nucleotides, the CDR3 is TGTGCCAGCAGCTTAGGGACTAGCGGGAGGTACAATGAGCAGTTCTTC.

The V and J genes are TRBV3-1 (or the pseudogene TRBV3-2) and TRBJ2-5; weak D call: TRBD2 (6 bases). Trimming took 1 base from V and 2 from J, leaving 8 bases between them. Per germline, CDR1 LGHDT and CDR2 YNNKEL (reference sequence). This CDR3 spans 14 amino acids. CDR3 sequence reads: CASSQAGEQETQYF. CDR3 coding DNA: TGTGCCAGCAGCCAAGCGGGGGAGCAAGAGACCCAGTACTTC.

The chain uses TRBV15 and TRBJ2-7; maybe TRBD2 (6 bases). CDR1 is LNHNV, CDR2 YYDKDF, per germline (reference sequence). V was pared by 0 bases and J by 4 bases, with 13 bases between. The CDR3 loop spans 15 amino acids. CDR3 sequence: CATSRDRGGAYEQYF. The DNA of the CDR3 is TGTGCCACCAGCAGAGATCGAGGAGGGGCTTACGAGCAGTACTTC.

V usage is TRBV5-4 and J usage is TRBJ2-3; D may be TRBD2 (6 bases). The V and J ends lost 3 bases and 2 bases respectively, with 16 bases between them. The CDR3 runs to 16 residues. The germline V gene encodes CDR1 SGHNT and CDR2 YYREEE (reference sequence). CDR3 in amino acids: CASSSPTGAPTDTQYF. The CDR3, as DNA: TGTGCCAGCAGCTCCCCAACGGGAGCCCCCACAGATACGCAGTATTTT.

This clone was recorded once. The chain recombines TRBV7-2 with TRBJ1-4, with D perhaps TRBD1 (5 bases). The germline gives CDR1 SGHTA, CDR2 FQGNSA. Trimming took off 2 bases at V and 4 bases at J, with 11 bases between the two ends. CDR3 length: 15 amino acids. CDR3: CASSLTGRDNEKLFF. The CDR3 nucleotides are TGTGCCAGCAGCTTAACGGGACGGGATAATGAAAAACTGTTTTTT.

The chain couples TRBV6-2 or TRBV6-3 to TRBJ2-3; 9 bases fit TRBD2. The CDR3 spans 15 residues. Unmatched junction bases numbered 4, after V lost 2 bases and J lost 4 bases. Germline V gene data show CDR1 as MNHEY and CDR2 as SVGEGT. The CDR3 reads CASSYPREGADTQYF. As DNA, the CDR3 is TGTGCCAGCAGTTACCCGCGGGAGGGAGCAGATACGCAGTATTTT.

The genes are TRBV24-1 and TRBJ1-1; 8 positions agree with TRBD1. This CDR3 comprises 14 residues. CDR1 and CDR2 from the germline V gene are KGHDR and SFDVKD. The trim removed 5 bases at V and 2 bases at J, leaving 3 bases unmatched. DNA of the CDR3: TGTGCCACCAGTGGTACAGGGGGAAACACTGAAGCTTTCTTT. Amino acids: CATSGTGGNTEAFF.

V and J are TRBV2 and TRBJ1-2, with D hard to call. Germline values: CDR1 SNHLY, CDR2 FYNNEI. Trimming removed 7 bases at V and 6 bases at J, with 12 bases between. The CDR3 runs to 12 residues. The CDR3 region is CASKFYFNGYTF. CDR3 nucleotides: TGTGCCAGCAAGTTTTATTTCAATGGCTACACCTTC.